The 21 T cell receptor beta chains reported below all come from one sample, sequenced in a study of blood T cells in healthy people across ages. Primed by a sample-barcoded 5' primer and a J-beta primer mix, a second PCR proceeded for 7 to 11 cycles. TCRdb analysed the 5' RACE reads with MiXCR anew, one entry per CDR3 protein. The sample lists 600,000 to 850,000 distinct CDR3 sequences, approximately 25% occurring once. These data also featured in a second study, about T cells of mothers and their children.

Sequenced material: blood. The receptors originated from a boy aged 5-17 years in good health.

V is TRBV29-1 and J is TRBJ1-1; TRBD1 is a possible D gene (5 bases). CDR3 length equals 13 residues. V lost 3 bases, J lost 7 bases, and 15 bases lay in between. Germline values: CDR1 SQVTM, CDR2 ANQGSEA. CDR3 nucleotides: TGCAGCGTTGAGCCTGGACAACTTTTTGAAGCTTTCTTT. Translation gives CSVEPGQLFEAFF. The variable domain in full, completed from reference TRBV29-1 and TRBJ1-1, reads SAVISQKPSRDICQRGTSLTIQCQVDSQVTMMFWYRQQPGQSLTLIATANQGSEATYESGFVIDKFPISRPNLTFSTLTVSNMSPEDSSIYLCSVEPGQLFEAFFGQGTRLTVV.

The V and J genes are TRBV6-5 and TRBJ1-2; possible D gene TRBD1, 5 bases. The CDR3 has 15 amino acids. V lost 6 bases and J 2 bases, leaving 16 bases between the germline ends. Germline V lookup: CDR1 MNHEY, CDR2 SVGAGI. The CDR3 DNA follows: TGTGCCAGCAGCCTGGAGGGGTTCACAAACTATGGCTACACCTTC. Translated: CASSLEGFTNYGYTF.

This clonotype was found once. The chain uses TRBV7-9 and TRBJ2-7, with no clear D. Germline-derived CDR1 and CDR2 are SEHNR and FQNEAQ (reference sequence). Trimming took 4 bases from V and 1 from J, leaving 17 bases between them. There are 16 residues in the CDR3. In nucleotides, the CDR3 is TGTGCCAGCAGCTCAATGGAAGCATTTATATCCTACGAGCAGTACTTC. This translates into CASSSMEAFISYEQYF.

The chain is built from TRBV7-2 and TRBJ2-4, with TRBD2 matching over 13 bases. The germline gives CDR1 SGHTA, CDR2 FQGNSA. The trim removed 4 bases at V and 8 bases at J, leaving 2 bases unmatched. The CDR3 length is 14 residues. The CDR3 bases are TGTGCCAGCAGCTCCGGACTAGCGGGGGACATTCAGTACTTC. It codes for CASSSGLAGDIQYF.

V and J are TRBV29-1 and TRBJ2-5, with D uncertain. Germline CDR1 is SQVTM and CDR2 is ANQGSEA. The ends were cut back, 6 bases at V and 0 bases at J, with 8 bases in the middle. The CDR3 runs 12 residues. CDR3 amino acids: CSVRTYQETQYF. In DNA, the CDR3 is TGCAGCGTGCGTACTTACCAAGAGACCCAGTACTTC.

The V and J genes are TRBV12-3 or TRBV12-4 and TRBJ1-4, with TRBD1 identical over 7 bases. Germline trimming cut 3 bases from V and 10 bases from J; bases unmatched to any gene: 11. The CDR3 totals 15 residues. The CDR3 nucleotides read TGTGCCAGCAGTTTTTTCAGGCAGGGGGATGGAAAACTGTTTTTT. It encodes CASSFFRQGDGKLFF.

This clonotype has a handful of counts. The rearrangement uses TRBV6-5 and TRBJ1-1, with 8 nucleotides matching TRBD1. Germline CDR1 reads MNHEY; CDR2 reads SVGAGI. The CDR3 consists of 15 residues. The trim removed 5 bases at V and 4 bases at J, leaving 9 bases unmatched. The CDR3 region has the DNA TGTGCCAGCAGTAGATTGACAGGGGAAGGCACTGAAGCTTTCTTT. Amino acid sequence: CASSRLTGEGTEAFF.

CDR3 sequence (DNA): TGTGCCACCAGTGCCCCCGGGGGACCTCAAGAGACCCAGTACTTC. It is translated as CATSAPGGPQETQYF. The chain is built from TRBV24-1 and TRBJ2-5; D perhaps matches TRBD2 (6 bases). V gave up 5 bases and J gave up 2 bases, with 14 bases separating them. Germline V gene sequence: CDR1 KGHDR, CDR2 SFDVKD. This CDR3 has 15 residues.

This chain links TRBV28 with TRBJ2-5, with D possibly TRBD1 on 6 matching bases. CDR3 length equals 15 residues. Germline assignment: CDR1 MDHEN and CDR2 SYDVKM. Trimming pared 6 bases from V and 5 bases from J, leaving 19 bases between. The DNA of the CDR3 is TGTGCCAGCAGCCCCCCTCAGGGGAGATGGGAGACCCAGTACTTC. Its translation is CASSPPQGRWETQYF.

The chain links TRBV4-1 to TRBJ2-5, with D tentatively TRBD2 (6 bases). The J call is doubtful: the DNA matches TRBJ2-1 better. The CDR3 is 14 residues long. Germline loops: CDR1 MGHRA, CDR2 YSYEKL. The CDR3 sequence is CASSRPLGGNEQFF. CDR3 coding DNA: TGCGCCAGCAGCCGTCCCCTAGGAGGGAATGAGCAGTTCTTC.

This clonotype was detected a few times. The V gene is TRBV7-2, the J gene TRBJ2-5; 10 nucleotides agree with TRBD2. The CDR3 loop spans 14 amino acids. The germline V gene has CDR1 SGHTA and CDR2 FQGNSA. Trimming cost V 3 bases and J 5 bases; bases outside gene matches: 3. CDR3 sequence reads: CASSLPGLAETQYF. In nucleotides, the CDR3 is TGTGCCAGCAGCTTGCCGGGACTAGCGGAGACCCAGTACTTC.

This clonotype has at least ten counts. The chain has TRBV3-1 and TRBJ2-1, with D unclear. V shed 6 bases and J shed 0 bases, with 9 bases lying between them. This CDR3 is 14 amino acids long. The germline V gene has CDR1 LGHDT and CDR2 YNNKEL (reference sequence). In nucleotides, the CDR3 is TGTGCCAGCAGTTTGCGGAGCTCCTACAATGAGCAGTTCTTC. Its translation: CASSLRSSYNEQFF.

This chain joins TRBV3-1 and TRBJ2-1; TRBD2 matches 8 bases. CDR1 LGHDT and CDR2 YNNKEL come from the germline V gene (reference sequence). The trim removed 3 bases at V and 7 bases at J, leaving 14 bases unmatched. The CDR3 runs to 17 residues. CDR3 sequence (DNA): TGTGCCAGCAGCCATCCCCAGGAGGCGGGGGGCGAGAATGAGCAGTTCTTC. Protein: CASSHPQEAGGENEQFF.

This clonotype turned up a few times. V and J are TRBV24-1 and TRBJ2-5, with D uncertain. The end of the DNA is better explained by TRBJ2-7, so the J call may be wrong. Germline V gene lookup returns CDR1 KGHDR and CDR2 SFDVKD. This CDR3 has 12 amino acids. The CDR3 DNA follows: TGTGCCACAGGGAAAAAGGACTACGAGCAGTACTTC. It encodes CATGKKDYEQYF.

The chain is built from TRBV6-5 and TRBJ1-1; 9 bases fit TRBD1. The germline gives CDR1 MNHEY, CDR2 SVGAGI. The CDR3 is 15 residues long. V gave up 8 bases and J gave up 4 bases; unmatched junction bases: 11. The CDR3 DNA reads TGTGCCAGCGGCGGGGGGACAGGGACGGGCACTGAAGCTTTCTTT. Protein sequence: CASGGGTGTGTEAFF.

This clonotype has more than one count but fewer than ten. The gene calls are TRBV7-2 and TRBJ2-5; 7 bases fit TRBD1. The tail of the sequence fits TRBJ2-7 better, so the J call may be wrong. Germline V gives CDR1 SGHTA, CDR2 FQGNSA. The length of the CDR3 is 16 residues. CDR3 DNA sequence: TGTGCCAGCAGCAAATCCGGAACAGGGGTGCTCTACGAGCAGTACTTC. It is translated as CASSKSGTGVLYEQYF.

The chain couples TRBV7-8 to TRBJ1-2; TRBD1 agrees at 12 bases. This CDR3 has 17 residues. The V and J ends lost 6 bases and 4 bases, in that order; junction bases with no gene match: 12. CDR1 SGHVS and CDR2 FQNEAQ come from the germline V gene. CDR3 residues: CASRGKGDRGRIYGYTF. The CDR3 DNA follows: TGTGCCAGCAGGGGGAAGGGGGACAGGGGGCGAATCTATGGCTACACCTTC.

This clonotype was observed a few times. The chain joins TRBV19 to TRBJ2-5; a weak D match, TRBD1 (6 bases). The length of the CDR3 is 16 residues. V gave up 2 bases and J gave up 1 base, with 14 bases separating them. Germline loops: CDR1 LNHDA, CDR2 SQIVND (reference sequence). CDR3 sequence: CASSIWSGALQETQYF. As DNA, the CDR3 is TGTGCCAGTAGTATATGGTCAGGGGCCCTCCAAGAGACCCAGTACTTC.

This clonotype occurred a few times. The rearrangement links TRBV20-1 to TRBJ2-7; D is perhaps TRBD1 (5 bases). This CDR3 region has 14 residues. Germline V gene data show CDR1 as DFQATT and CDR2 as SNEGSKA (reference sequence). V shed 5 bases and J shed 6 bases, with 20 bases lying between them. In nucleotides, the CDR3 is TGCAGTGCTCCCGCCTGGGGCTACCAGACCGAGCAGTACTTC. Protein product: CSAPAWGYQTEQYF.

The rearrangement uses TRBV7-2 and TRBJ2-5; 8 nucleotides agree with TRBD2. CDR1 SGHTA and CDR2 FQGNSA come from the germline V gene. V was clipped by 0 bases and J by 5 bases; unmatched bases: 5. CDR3 length equals 15 residues. CDR3 nucleotide sequence: TGTGCCAGCAGCTTAGCGAGGGAGCGGGGGGAGACCCAGTACTTC. Amino acid sequence: CASSLARERGETQYF.

This clonotype has a handful of counts. The chain joins TRBV28 to TRBJ2-7, with TRBD2 matching over 7 bases. The germline CDR1 and CDR2 sequences are MDHEN and SYDVKM. J gave up 6 bases and V 5 bases, and 10 bases lay outside the gene matches. This CDR3 contains 14 residues. The DNA of the CDR3 is TGTGCCAGCAGTCCTAGAGGACTAGTAGGCGAGCAGTACTTC. It yields the protein CASSPRGLVGEQYF.